Below are 7 T cell receptor beta chains sequenced from a single sample in a study of circulating and synovial CD4+ cells in juvenile arthritis. The assay was immunoSEQ multiplex PCR, and TCRdb's table has in-frame clones only and misses some. The table has 39,000 or so clones, approximately 93% seen once; the top ten hold 0.55% to 0.75%. The sequencing sample was made of CD4+ T cells from blood. The source is a human donor with juvenile idiopathic arthritis.

V is TRBV19 and J is TRBJ1-1; D may be TRBD1 (6 bases). V was trimmed by 5 bases and J by 0 bases, leaving 16 bases between them. This CDR3 is built from 16 residues. Germline CDR1 and CDR2: LNHDA and SQIVND (reference sequence). CDR3 in amino acids: CASSPTPGVLNTEAFF. For the CDR3, the DNA is TGTGCCAGTAGTCCCACACCAGGGGTCTTGAACACTGAAGCTTTCTTT.

This rearrangement joins TRBV5-1 to TRBJ2-5; 7 bases match TRBD2. The V segment lost 4 bases and the J segment 5 bases; nucleotides outside the gene matches: 14. The CDR3 has 16 residues. Germline assignment: CDR1 SGHRS and CDR2 YFSETQ. The CDR3 region is CASSTSLGSGRETQYF. For the CDR3, the DNA is TGCGCCAGCAGCACTTCCTTGGGGTCCGGGAGGGAGACCCAGTACTTC.

Concerning this clone: One end of the junction fails to match germline, which may point to a read error. Other DNA sequences in this sample translate to the same CDR3. CDR3 loop: CASRYPGQLNSPLHF. For the CDR3, the DNA is TGTGCCAGCAGATATCCGGGACAGTTAAATTCCCCCCTCCACTTT. This chain links TRBV25-1 with TRBJ1-6, with 7 nucleotides matching TRBD1. Per germline, CDR1 MGHDK and CDR2 SYGVNS. The CDR3 extends over 15 amino acids. Variable domain in full (rest from reference TRBV25-1 and TRBJ1-6): EADIYQTPRYLVIGTGKKITLECSQTMGHDKMYWYQQDPGMELHLIHYSYGVNSTEKGDLSSESTVSRIRTEHFPLTLESARPSHTSQYLCASRYPGQLNSPLHFGNGTRLTVT.

The chain carries TRBV7-2 and TRBJ2-1; 9 bases align to TRBD2. V shed 5 bases, J shed 2 bases, and the junction held 4 bases outside the gene matches. Germline CDR1 SGHTA, CDR2 FQGNSA. This CDR3 is built from 15 residues. CDR3 loop: CASSTAGGTYNEQFF. CDR3 nucleotides: TGTGCCAGCAGCACCGCGGGGGGGACCTACAATGAGCAGTTCTTC. Full variable domain (missing parts from reference TRBV7-2 and TRBJ2-1): GAGVSQSPSNKVTEKGKDVELRCDPISGHTALYWYRQSLGQGLEFLIYFQGNSAPDKSGLPSDRFSAERTGGSVSTLTIQRTQQEDSAVYLCASSTAGGTYNEQFFGPGTRLTVL.

The rearrangement uses TRBV2 and TRBJ1-2, with TRBD1 matching over 8 bases. Germline CDR1 is SNHLY and CDR2 is FYNNEI. The CDR3 loop spans 14 amino acids. Trimming removed 8 bases from V and 1 base from J; junction bases left unmatched: 6. The CDR3 nucleotides are TGTGCCAGCTCTGCAGGGGGCCATAACTATGGCTACACCTTC. Protein: CASSAGGHNYGYTF.

The chain recombines TRBV19 with TRBJ1-2, with 9 bases fitting TRBD1. Germline trimming cut 5 bases from V and 0 bases from J; bases unmatched to any gene: 7. This CDR3 has 16 amino acids. Per germline, CDR1 LNHDA and CDR2 SQIVND (reference sequence). The CDR3 DNA reads as TGTGCCAGTAGTCTCAACCGGGACAGGGCTAACTATGGCTACACCTTC. It specifies CASSLNRDRANYGYTF.

V is TRBV2 and J is TRBJ1-5; tentatively, D is TRBD1 (6 bases). Looked up from germline, CDR1 is SNHLY and CDR2 is FYNNEI. Trimming cost V 7 bases and J 5 bases, with 15 bases left between them. The CDR3 consists of 14 residues. CDR3 loop: CASTEQGRDQPQHF. The CDR3 coding sequence is TGTGCCAGCACCGAGCAGGGGCGAGATCAGCCCCAGCATTTT.